The 28 T cell receptor beta chains given below trace back to one sample, sequenced in a study of cytomegalovirus exposure and HLA in healthy donors. PCR primers comprised 60 Vbeta and 13 Jbeta primers. Sequenced by immunoSEQ multiplex PCR; TCRdb stores in-frame clones only, minus some. The sample records about 190,000 clones, 81% being singletons. Sequencing input: PBMCs. Receptors originate from a young man in good health and CMV-seronegative.

This chain connects TRBV5-6 to TRBJ2-1; weak D call: TRBD1 (5 bases). V was clipped by 3 bases and J by 6 bases, with 13 bases between them. Germline CDR1 reads SGHDT; CDR2 reads YYEEEE. This CDR3 region has 14 residues. The CDR3 spells CASSSRQSGNEQFF. In nucleotides, the CDR3 is TGTGCCAGCAGCTCCCGACAGTCGGGCAATGAGCAGTTCTTC.

This clone was found a few times. The V call is TRBV10-3, the J call TRBJ2-5; D is ambiguous. The germline V and J ends were trimmed by 0 bases and 3 bases, with 14 bases remaining between them. From germline, CDR1 is ENHRY and CDR2 SYGVKD. The CDR3 is 16 residues long. The CDR3 DNA reads as TGTGCCATCAGTGAGTCCTCCCTGGAGACCGAAGAGACCCAGTACTTC. Its protein product is CAISESSLETEETQYF.

The chain links TRBV14 to TRBJ1-1, with D uncertain. V lost 4 bases and J 7 bases, leaving 16 bases between the germline ends. Germline assignment: CDR1 SGHDN and CDR2 FVKESK. The CDR3 contains 14 residues. CDR3 in amino acids: CASSRWKGVIEAFF. The DNA of the CDR3 is TGTGCCAGCAGCCGGTGGAAGGGAGTAATTGAAGCTTTCTTT.

The J gene is TRBJ1-3, the V gene TRBV7-2, with 10 bases lining up with TRBD1. The CDR3 is 17 residues long. The trim removed 3 bases at V and 0 bases at J, leaving 5 bases unmatched. Germline values: CDR1 SGHTA, CDR2 FQGNSA. CDR3 in amino acids: CASSFRTGGNSGNTIYF. The CDR3 DNA is TGTGCCAGCAGCTTTAGGACAGGGGGAAACTCTGGAAACACCATATATTTT.

The chain has TRBV5-6 and TRBJ2-7, with a weak D call TRBD2 (5 bases). Germline loops: CDR1 SGHDT, CDR2 YYEEEE. The CDR3 has 16 amino acids. Trimming shortened V by 4 bases and J by 2 bases, and 19 bases separated the two germline ends. CDR3: CASSIRGPTGAYEQYF. The CDR3 DNA follows: TGTGCCAGCAGCATAAGAGGTCCCACCGGGGCCTACGAGCAGTACTTC. Based on the CDR3 plus reference TRBV5-6 and TRBJ2-7, the full variable domain is DAGVTQSPTHLIKTRGQQVTLRCSPKSGHDTVSWYQQALGQGPQFIFQYYEEEERQRGNFPDRFSGHQFPNYSSELNVNALLLGDSALYLCASSIRGPTGAYEQYFGPGTRLTVT.

This clone was observed a handful of times. The chain recombines TRBV5-6 with TRBJ2-3, with D possibly matching TRBD2 (6 bases). This CDR3 contains 17 residues. The germline CDR1 and CDR2 sequences are SGHDT and YYEEEE. Trimming took 2 bases from V and 0 from J, leaving 16 bases between them. The CDR3 nucleotides read TGTGCCAGCAGCTTCCTAGGGTTTAGCGGCAGCACAGATACGCAGTATTTT. Its translation is CASSFLGFSGSTDTQYF.

The rearrangement joins TRBV4-2 to TRBJ1-2, with TRBD1 identical over 9 bases. Germline V CDR1 and CDR2: LGHNA, YNFKEQ. The CDR3 consists of 16 residues. After removal of 0 bases from V and 5 bases from J, the junction contained 7 bases not matched to a gene. The CDR3 is CASSQDLGTGNYGYTF. CDR3 coding DNA: TGTGCCAGCAGCCAAGATCTTGGGACAGGGAATTATGGCTACACCTTC.

The chain has TRBV28 and TRBJ1-1; no clear D. The CDR3 extends over 13 amino acids. Trimming removed 7 bases from V and 1 base from J, with 10 bases in between. CDR1 is MDHEN and CDR2 is SYDVKM in the germline V gene. CDR3 sequence (DNA): TGTGCCAGCAACTCCCAGGAGAACACTGAAGCTTTCTTT. It translates to CASNSQENTEAFF.

The chain is built from TRBV5-1 and TRBJ1-4; TRBD1 is a possible D gene (5 bases). CDR1 and CDR2 from the germline V gene are SGHRS and YFSETQ. The CDR3 has 15 amino acids. Trimming stripped 0 bases from V and 6 bases from J, with 12 bases between. The CDR3 DNA reads TGCGCCAGCAGCTTGGCTGGCAGGGAGGATGAAAAACTGTTTTTT. It codes for CASSLAGREDEKLFF. The complete variable domain, with remaining parts taken from reference TRBV5-1 and TRBJ1-4, reads KAGVTQTPRYLIKTRGQQVTLSCSPISGHRSVSWYQQTPGQGLQFLFEYFSETQRNKGNFPGRFSGRQFSNSRSEMNVSTLELGDSALYLCASSLAGREDEKLFFGSGTQLSVL.

The J gene is TRBJ1-2, the V gene TRBV2; TRBD1 agrees at 10 bases. Trimming took 6 bases from V and 6 from J; bases not matched to a gene: 7. Per germline, CDR1 SNHLY and CDR2 FYNNEI. The CDR3 loop spans 14 amino acids. In DNA, the CDR3 is TGTGCCAGCAGCGGAACCGGGACAGGGGATGGCTACACCTTC. Translated: CASSGTGTGDGYTF.

This chain joins TRBV19 and TRBJ2-7; weak D call: TRBD2 (5 bases). V gave up 5 bases and J gave up 3 bases, with 8 bases separating them. This CDR3 comprises 12 residues. Germline values: CDR1 LNHDA, CDR2 SQIVND (reference sequence). The CDR3 region has the DNA TGTGCCAGTAGTCCGGGGATCTACGAGCAGTACTTC. It specifies CASSPGIYEQYF.

This sequence joins TRBV4-1 and TRBJ1-5, with D possibly matching TRBD1 (5 bases). Per germline, CDR1 MGHRA and CDR2 YSYEKL. The CDR3 sequence is 13 residues long. The ends were cut back, 6 bases at V and 3 bases at J, with 9 bases in the middle. The CDR3 protein is CASRSGFNQPQHF. The CDR3 DNA reads as TGCGCCAGCAGGTCAGGGTTCAATCAGCCCCAGCATTTT.

The chain joins TRBV11-2 to TRBJ1-2; D gene unclear. Trimming removed 3 bases from V and 3 bases from J, with 11 bases in between. The CDR3 spans 14 residues. Germline lookup yields CDR1 SGHAT and CDR2 FQNNGV. CDR3 in amino acids: CASSFSPRDYGYTF. The CDR3 DNA reads as TGTGCCAGCAGCTTTTCTCCGAGGGACTATGGCTACACCTTC.

The chain recombines TRBV27 with TRBJ2-6; unclear D gene. The CDR3 runs to 15 residues. CDR1 and CDR2 from the germline V gene are MNHEY and SMNVEV (reference sequence). V lost 1 base and J 1 base, leaving 5 bases between the germline ends. Here the CDR3 DNA reads TGTGCCAGCAGTTTATATCTTTCTGGGGCCAACGTCCTGACTTTC. It specifies CASSLYLSGANVLTF.

The chain is built from TRBV29-1 and TRBJ1-2, with D possibly matching TRBD1 (6 bases). Germline CDR1 and CDR2: SQVTM and ANQGSEA. CDR3 size: 14 residues. V lost 4 bases and J 3 bases, leaving 15 bases between the germline ends. The CDR3 region is CSVAWTVSDYGYTF. For the CDR3, the DNA is TGCAGCGTTGCCTGGACAGTTTCGGACTATGGCTACACCTTC.

This clone turned up a few times. The CDR3 DNA follows: TGTGCCAGCAGCGCGGGCTACGAGCAGTACTTC. Amino acid sequence: CASSAGYEQYF. The V gene is TRBV5-6, the J gene TRBJ2-7, with a weak D call TRBD2 (5 bases). V lost 4 bases to trimming and J lost 3 bases, with 5 bases between them. The CDR3 length is 11 residues. The germline V gene encodes CDR1 SGHDT and CDR2 YYEEEE.

This clone occurred a few times. The chain joins TRBV7-9 to TRBJ2-6; TRBD1 aligns across 8 bases. With 10 bases clipped from V and 1 base from J, the junction kept 12 bases outside the gene matches. The CDR3 consists of 17 residues. Germline CDR1 SEHNR, CDR2 FQNEAQ (reference sequence). The CDR3 is CATPPADRESGANVLTF. The CDR3 DNA reads TGTGCCACACCCCCTGCGGACAGGGAATCTGGGGCCAACGTCCTGACTTTC.

The J gene is TRBJ2-7, the V gene TRBV11-2, with D perhaps matching TRBD2 (6 bases). CDR1 SGHAT and CDR2 FQNNGV come from the germline V gene. V lost 5 bases, J lost 3 bases, and 23 bases lay in between. This CDR3 is 17 amino acids long. Here the CDR3 reads CASSPATRDWDFYEQYF. Here the CDR3 DNA reads TGTGCCAGCAGCCCCGCAACCCGGGACTGGGATTTCTACGAGCAGTACTTC.

The chain couples TRBV9 to TRBJ2-7; 8 nucleotides align to TRBD1. Germline V gene data show CDR1 as SGDLS and CDR2 as YYNGEE. V was pared by 0 bases and J by 5 bases, with 10 bases of the junction left unmatched. The CDR3 has 16 amino acids. CDR3 residues: CASSVAPQGALNEQYF. In DNA, the CDR3 is TGTGCCAGCAGCGTAGCTCCCCAGGGGGCCCTAAACGAGCAGTACTTC.

In the case of this clone: The same CDR3 also results from other DNA sequences found in this sample. The chain couples TRBV7-9 to TRBJ1-1; 7 bases are a match to TRBD1. The CDR3 spans 13 residues. Germline V gene sequence: CDR1 SEHNR, CDR2 FQNEAQ (reference sequence). V lost 5 bases, J lost 1 base, and 1 base stayed unmatched. The CDR3 here is CASSRDRNTEAFF. The DNA for the CDR3 is TGTGCCAGCAGCCGGGACAGGAACACTGAAGCTTTCTTT.

This sequence joins TRBV15 and TRBJ2-2; a weak D match, TRBD1 (6 bases). Trimming shortened V by 0 bases and J by 4 bases, and 15 bases separated the two germline ends. Germline V CDR1 and CDR2: LNHNV, YYDKDF (reference sequence). The CDR3 is 17 amino acids. Here the CDR3 DNA reads TGTGCCACCAGCAGAGATGGAGCAGGGGCGGCCACCGGGGAGCTGTTTTTT. Protein: CATSRDGAGAATGELFF.

Only a few counts were recorded for this clone. Other nucleotide sequences from this sample produce the same CDR3. V is TRBV7-8 and J is TRBJ2-7; maybe TRBD1 (6 bases). In germline, CDR1 is SGHVS, CDR2 FQNEAQ. This CDR3 region has 13 residues. Trimming pared 1 base from V and 6 bases from J, leaving 10 bases between. CDR3 protein: CASSLGVTGEQYF. CDR3 coding DNA: TGTGCCAGCAGCTTAGGTGTGACAGGCGAGCAGTACTTC.

V usage is TRBV14 and J usage is TRBJ2-7; D perhaps matches TRBD1 (5 bases). CDR1 is SGHDN, CDR2 FVKESK, per germline. This CDR3 has 16 residues. Trimming stripped 2 bases from V and 3 bases from J, with 17 bases between. CDR3 protein: CASSQSLTGQGYEQYF. CDR3 DNA: TGTGCCAGCAGCCAATCTCTTACCGGTCAGGGCTACGAGCAGTACTTC.

The chain is built from TRBV11-2 and TRBJ2-3, with a tentative D call TRBD2 (5 bases). This CDR3 is built from 16 residues. The germline V gene encodes CDR1 SGHAT and CDR2 FQNNGV. V was cut by 5 bases and J by 4 bases, with 19 bases left in between. CDR3 protein: CASSKRLRASADTQYF. The CDR3 DNA follows: TGTGCCAGCAGCAAACGACTACGAGCGTCCGCAGATACGCAGTATTTT.

The chain uses TRBV28 and TRBJ1-5, with 7 positions matching TRBD1. Germline lookup yields CDR1 MDHEN and CDR2 SYDVKM. V shed 2 bases and J 0 bases; nucleotides not matched to a gene: 16. The CDR3 extends over 20 amino acids. The CDR3 DNA follows: TGTGCCAGCAGTTTAGTAGGTCTTATCCCGGGACAGCCTAGCAATCAGCCCCAGCATTTT. This codes for CASSLVGLIPGQPSNQPQHF.

The sample holds a few counts of this clone. The CDR3 coding sequence is TGCAGCGTTGGCGGGACTAGTTTCGATGAGCAGTTCTTC. As protein: CSVGGTSFDEQFF. This sequence joins TRBV29-1 and TRBJ2-1; 8 bases line up with TRBD2. Germline V gives CDR1 SQVTM, CDR2 ANQGSEA. V lost 4 bases and J lost 8; bases outside the gene matches: 7. This CDR3 spans 13 amino acids.

The V gene is TRBV5-1, the J gene TRBJ2-5, with 9 bases matching TRBD2. This CDR3 spans 14 amino acids. The V gene end was trimmed by 4 bases and the J gene end by 3 bases; junction bases not matched to a gene: 4. Germline-derived CDR1 and CDR2 are SGHRS and YFSETQ. CDR3 sequence reads: CASSLAGIKETQYF. Written as DNA, the CDR3 is TGCGCCAGCAGCCTAGCGGGAATTAAAGAGACCCAGTACTTC.

This rearrangement joins TRBV5-6 to TRBJ1-1; D is undetermined. Germline V gives CDR1 SGHDT, CDR2 YYEEEE. The CDR3 spans 12 residues. V lost 3 bases and J lost 6, with 9 bases in between. The CDR3 loop is CASSSSFAEAFF. DNA for the CDR3: TGTGCCAGCAGCTCCAGTTTCGCTGAAGCTTTCTTT.